This entry describes one T cell receptor beta chain. Its target is unknown. This record comes from a study of T cell responses to AZD1222 COVID-19 vaccine. Whole-study findings and limits: Dominant CD4 TCR responses targeted spike regions 160-218 and 743-854. Most donors were white British, females outnumbered males, and clonal diversity was possibly underestimated.

The method was immunoSEQ multiplex PCR; TCRdb's version includes in-frame clones alone and lacks a portion of them. The sample lists more than 95,000 clones, more than 70% occurring once. V trimming: 4 bases; J trimming: 4 bases; junction bases outside the gene matches: 5. In germline, CDR1 is SGHRS, CDR2 YFSETQ. This CDR3 contains 14 residues. The origin of this receptor is an adult in good health. The chain employs TRBV5-1 and TRBJ2-5; TRBD1 aligns across 9 bases. The sequenced sample was peripheral blood, obtained on day 0 of AZD1222 vaccination. CDR3 coding DNA: TGCGCCAGCAGCCCCTCGGACAGGGGAGAGACCCAGTACTTC. Its translation is CASSPSDRGETQYF.